These T cell receptor beta chains were read from a single sample in a study of blood T cell repertoires in COVID-19. TCRdb's copy holds only in-frame clones and misses some; the assay was immunoSEQ multiplex PCR. This sample yields 65,000 to 90,000 clones, of which 70% to 85% are seen a single time; about 3.9% belongs to the top ten. The sample was peripheral blood. The receptor set was obtained from a woman aged 55-69 years with acute or convalescent COVID-19. Each CDR3 is given with its conserved first and last residue. Each record gives: J gene, V gene, D gene, clone size, CDR3 DNA, CDR3 protein. A D gene is named only where the DNA matches it firmly. Only part of the rows carry a size: once, few, many, or a class if the clone is expanded.

>TRBJ1-2|TRBV5-1|TRBD1|.
TGCGCCAGCAGCCCAGGGACAGGACATTATGGCTACACCTTC
CASSPGTGHYGYTF
>TRBJ2-1|TRBV7-8|TRBD2|.
TGTGCCAGCAGCTTTCTAGCGGGGGACCACAATGAGCAGTTCTTC
CASSFLAGDHNEQFF
>TRBJ1-1|TRBV5-1|TRBD1|.
TGCGCCAGCAGCTTGGCCCCAGGGGGGAACACTGAAGCTTTCTTT
CASSLAPGGNTEAFF
>TRBJ2-7|TRBV5-1|TRBD1|.
TGCGCCAGCAGCTTCAGGGGGCTTCCCTACGAGCAGTACTTC
CASSFRGLPYEQYF
>TRBJ2-3|TRBV19|.|.
TGTGCCAGTAGTTCCGAACTATACCTCACAGATACGCAGTATTTT
CASSSELYLTDTQYF
>TRBJ2-5|TRBV7-2|TRBD2|.
TGTGCCAGCAGCCCCTTGGGGGTAGGACTAGCGGGGGTGGAGACCCAGTACTTC
CASSPLGVGLAGVETQYF
>TRBJ2-7|TRBV4-1|TRBD1|.
TGCGCCAGCAGCCAGGCCGGGACAGACTACTACGAGCAGTACTTC
CASSQAGTDYYEQYF
>TRBJ2-4|TRBV2|.|.
TGTGCCAGCAGGGTCGAGACGGGTCAAAACATTCAGTACTTC
CASRVETGQNIQYF
>TRBJ1-5|TRBV30|.|once
TGTGCCTGGGGGGCCCAGCGGGATCAGCCCCAGCATTTT
CAWGAQRDQPQHF
>TRBJ1-1|TRBV13|TRBD1|.
TGTGCCAGCAGCCCCCTGATGGGACAGATGAACACTGAAGCTTTCTTT
CASSPLMGQMNTEAFF